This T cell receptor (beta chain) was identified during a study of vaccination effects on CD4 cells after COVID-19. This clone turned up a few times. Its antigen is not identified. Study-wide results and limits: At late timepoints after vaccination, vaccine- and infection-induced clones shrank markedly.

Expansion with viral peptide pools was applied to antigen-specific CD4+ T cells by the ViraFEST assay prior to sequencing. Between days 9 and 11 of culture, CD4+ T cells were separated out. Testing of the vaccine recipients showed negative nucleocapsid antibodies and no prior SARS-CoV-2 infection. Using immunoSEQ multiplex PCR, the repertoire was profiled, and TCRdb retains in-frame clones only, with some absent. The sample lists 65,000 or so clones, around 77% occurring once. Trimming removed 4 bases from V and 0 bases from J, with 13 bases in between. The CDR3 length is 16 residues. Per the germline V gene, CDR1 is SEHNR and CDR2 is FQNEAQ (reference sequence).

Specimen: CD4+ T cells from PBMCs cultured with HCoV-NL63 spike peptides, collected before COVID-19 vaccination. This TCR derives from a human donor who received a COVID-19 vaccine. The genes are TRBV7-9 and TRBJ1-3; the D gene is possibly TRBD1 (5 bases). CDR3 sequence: CASSSSGAGSGNTIYF. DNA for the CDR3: TGTGCCAGCAGCTCATCCGGGGCAGGCTCTGGAAACACCATATATTTT. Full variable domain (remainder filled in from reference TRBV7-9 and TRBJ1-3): DTGVSQNPRHKITKRGQNVTFRCDPISEHNRLYWYRQTLGQGPEFLTYFQNEAQLEKSRLLSDRFSAERPKGSFSTLEIQRTEQGDSAMYLCASSSSGAGSGNTIYFGEGSWLTVV.